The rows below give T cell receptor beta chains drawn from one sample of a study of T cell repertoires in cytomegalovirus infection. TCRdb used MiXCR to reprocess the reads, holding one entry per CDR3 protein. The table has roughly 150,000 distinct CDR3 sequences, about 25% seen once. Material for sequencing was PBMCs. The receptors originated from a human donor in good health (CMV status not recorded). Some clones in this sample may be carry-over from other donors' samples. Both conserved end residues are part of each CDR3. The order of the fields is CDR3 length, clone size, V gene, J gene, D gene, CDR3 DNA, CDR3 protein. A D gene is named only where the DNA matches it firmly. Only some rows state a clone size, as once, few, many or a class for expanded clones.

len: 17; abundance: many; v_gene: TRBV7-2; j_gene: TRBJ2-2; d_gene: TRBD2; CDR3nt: TGTGCCAGCAGAAAGGGACTAGCGGGAGCGACGACCGGGGAGCTGTTTTTT; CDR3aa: CASRKGLAGATTGELFF
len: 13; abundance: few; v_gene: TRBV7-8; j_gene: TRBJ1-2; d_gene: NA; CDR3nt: TGTGCCAGCAGCCCAGGAGATTACTATGGCTACACCTTC; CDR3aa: CASSPGDYYGYTF
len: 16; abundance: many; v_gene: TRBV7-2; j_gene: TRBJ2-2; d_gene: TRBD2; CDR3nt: TGTGCCAGCAGCCTCCTAGCGGGGGGGCCGACCGGGGAGCTGTTTTTT; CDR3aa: CASSLLAGGPTGELFF
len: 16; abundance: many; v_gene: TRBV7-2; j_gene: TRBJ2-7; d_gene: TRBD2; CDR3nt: TGTGCCAGCAGCTTAGAAGGAACTAGCGGGAGCTACGAGCAGTACTTC; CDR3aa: CASSLEGTSGSYEQYF
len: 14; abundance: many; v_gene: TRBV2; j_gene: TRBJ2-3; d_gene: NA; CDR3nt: TGTGCCAGCCAAACAGAGTTTAGCACAGATACGCAGTATTTT; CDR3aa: CASQTEFSTDTQYF
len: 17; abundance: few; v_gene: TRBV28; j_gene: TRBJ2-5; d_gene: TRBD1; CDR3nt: TGTGCCACCGCGGGACAGGGGGCTGGGGGGTATCCGGAGACCCAGTACTTC; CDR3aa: CATAGQGAGGYPETQYF
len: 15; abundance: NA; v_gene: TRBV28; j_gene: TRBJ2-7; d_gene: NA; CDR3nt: TGTGCCAGCAGACAGGACGGGCGGGGCGCCTACGAGCAGTACTTC; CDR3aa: CASRQDGRGAYEQYF
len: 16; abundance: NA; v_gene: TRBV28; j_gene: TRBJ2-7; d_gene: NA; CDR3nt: TGTGCCAGCAGTTTAGAGGGGGACCAATCCTCCTACGAGCAGTACTTC; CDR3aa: CASSLEGDQSSYEQYF
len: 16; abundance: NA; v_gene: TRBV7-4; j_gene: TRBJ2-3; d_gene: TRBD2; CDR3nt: TGTGCCAGCAGCTTATTGGGTAGCGGGGGCACAGATACGCAGTATTTT; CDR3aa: CASSLLGSGGTDTQYF
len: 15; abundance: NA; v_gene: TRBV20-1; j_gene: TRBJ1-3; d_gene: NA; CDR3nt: TGCAGTGCTAGAGTGATACGGGAAGATGGAAACACCATATATTTT; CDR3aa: CSARVIREDGNTIYF
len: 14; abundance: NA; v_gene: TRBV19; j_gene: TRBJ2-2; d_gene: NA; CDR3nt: TGTGCCAGTAAGGAGGGGGCGAGCACCGGGGAGCTGTTTTTT; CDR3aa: CASKEGASTGELFF
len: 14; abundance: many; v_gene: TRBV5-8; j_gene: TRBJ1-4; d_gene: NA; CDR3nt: TGTGCCAGCAGCCTGGAGTACCGGGGTGAAAAACTGTTTTTT; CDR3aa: CASSLEYRGEKLFF
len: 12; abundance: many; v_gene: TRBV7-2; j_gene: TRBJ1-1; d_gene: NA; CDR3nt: TGTGCCAGCAGCTTAACGGGTTATGAAGCTTTCTTT; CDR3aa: CASSLTGYEAFF
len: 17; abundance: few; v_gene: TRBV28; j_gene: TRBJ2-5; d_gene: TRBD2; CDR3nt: TGTGCCAGCAGCCCCGGACTAGCGGGGGGGCCCTGGAAGACCCAGTACTTC; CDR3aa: CASSPGLAGGPWKTQYF
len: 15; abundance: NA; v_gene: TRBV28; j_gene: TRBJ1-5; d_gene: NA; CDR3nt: TGTGCCAGCAGTTCCACAGAACAGGGTGCCCAGCCCCAGCATTTT; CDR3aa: CASSSTEQGAQPQHF
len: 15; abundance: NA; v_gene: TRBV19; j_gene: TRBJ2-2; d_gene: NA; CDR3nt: TGTGCCAGTGGACCGTTCCCTGCGGGGACCGGGGAGCTGTTTTTT; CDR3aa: CASGPFPAGTGELFF
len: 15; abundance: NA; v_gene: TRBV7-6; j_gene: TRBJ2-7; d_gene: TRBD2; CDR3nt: TGTGCCAGCAGCTTAGAGATAGCGGGAGCCTACGAGCAGTACTTC; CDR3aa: CASSLEIAGAYEQYF
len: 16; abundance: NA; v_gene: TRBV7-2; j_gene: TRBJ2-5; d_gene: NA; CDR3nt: TGTGCCAGCAGCTTAATCCAGGCCAGGGGACAAGAGACCCAGTACTTC; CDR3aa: CASSLIQARGQETQYF
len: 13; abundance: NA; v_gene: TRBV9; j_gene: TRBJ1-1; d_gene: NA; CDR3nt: TGTGCCAGCAGCGTTGAGGAGAACACTGAAGCTTTCTTT; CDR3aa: CASSVEENTEAFF
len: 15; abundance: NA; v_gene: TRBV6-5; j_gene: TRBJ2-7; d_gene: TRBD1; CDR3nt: TGTGCCAGCAGCTCGGCGGGGACAGGGGACTACGAGCAGTACTTC; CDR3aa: CASSSAGTGDYEQYF
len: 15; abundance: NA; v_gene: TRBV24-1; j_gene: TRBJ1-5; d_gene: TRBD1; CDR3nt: TGTGCCACCAGTGATGGACAGGGGGCGGACGTACCCCAGCATTTT; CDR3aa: CATSDGQGADVPQHF
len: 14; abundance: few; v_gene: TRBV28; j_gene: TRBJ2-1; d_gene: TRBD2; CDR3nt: TGTGCCAGCGGGCGACTAGCTTGGGGCAATGAGCAGTTCTTC; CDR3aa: CASGRLAWGNEQFF
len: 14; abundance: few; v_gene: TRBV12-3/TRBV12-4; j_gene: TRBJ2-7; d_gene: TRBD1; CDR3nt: TGTGCCAGCAGGCGACAGGGGGCGCCCTACGAGCAGTACTTC; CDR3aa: CASRRQGAPYEQYF
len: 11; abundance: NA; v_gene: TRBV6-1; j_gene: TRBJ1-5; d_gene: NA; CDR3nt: TGTGCCAGCAGTGAAGCTCAGCCCCAGCATTTT; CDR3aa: CASSEAQPQHF
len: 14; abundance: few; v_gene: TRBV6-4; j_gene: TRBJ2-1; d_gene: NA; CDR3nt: TGTGCCAGCAGGGGACCCGGTACGCTCTCTGAGCAGTTCTTC; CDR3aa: CASRGPGTLSEQFF
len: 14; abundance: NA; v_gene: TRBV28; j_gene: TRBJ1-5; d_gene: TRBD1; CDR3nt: TGTGCCAGCAGTGAGGACAGGGCTACTCAGCCCCAGCATTTT; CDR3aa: CASSEDRATQPQHF
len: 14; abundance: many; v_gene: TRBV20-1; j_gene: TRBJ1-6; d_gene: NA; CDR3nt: TGCAGTGCTAGGGAGGGGGTGGGCAATTCACCCCTCCACTTT; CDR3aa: CSAREGVGNSPLHF
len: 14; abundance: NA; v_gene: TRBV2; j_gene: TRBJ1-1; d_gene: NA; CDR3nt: TGTGCCAGCAGGGGGGAACCGACGAACACTGAAGCTTTCTTT; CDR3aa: CASRGEPTNTEAFF
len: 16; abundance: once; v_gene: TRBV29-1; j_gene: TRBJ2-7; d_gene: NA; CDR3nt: TGCAGCGTGAAGAACCCGCAGGGGCCCGTCACCTACGAGCAGTACTTC; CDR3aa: CSVKNPQGPVTYEQYF
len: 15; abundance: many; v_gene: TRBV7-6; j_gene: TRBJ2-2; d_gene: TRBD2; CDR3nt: TGTGCCAGCAGTTATAGCGGGGGTAACACCGGGGAGCTGTTTTTT; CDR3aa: CASSYSGGNTGELFF
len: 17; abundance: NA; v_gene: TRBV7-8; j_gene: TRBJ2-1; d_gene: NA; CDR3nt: TGTGCCAGCAGCGTCCAGAATCGTCGGGGCAGGTACAATGAGCAGTTCTTC; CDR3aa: CASSVQNRRGRYNEQFF
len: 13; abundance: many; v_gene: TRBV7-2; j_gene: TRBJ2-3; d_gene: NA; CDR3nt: TGTGCCAGCAGCTCCTGGGGCACAGATACGCAGTATTTT; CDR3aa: CASSSWGTDTQYF
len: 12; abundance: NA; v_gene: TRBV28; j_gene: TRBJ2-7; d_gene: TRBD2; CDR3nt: TGTGCCAGCTACTTCGCGGGGGGGGAGCAGTACTTC; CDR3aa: CASYFAGGEQYF
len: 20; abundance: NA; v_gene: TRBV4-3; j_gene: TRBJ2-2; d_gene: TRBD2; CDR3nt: TGCGCCAGCAGCCCAACGAGCCCCGACGGGGGGGTGGGAAACACCGGGGAGCTGTTTTTT; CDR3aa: CASSPTSPDGGVGNTGELFF
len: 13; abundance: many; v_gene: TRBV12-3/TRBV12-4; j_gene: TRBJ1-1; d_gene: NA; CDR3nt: TGTGCCAGCAGGGAGGGATGGAGCACTGAAGCTTTCTTT; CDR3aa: CASREGWSTEAFF
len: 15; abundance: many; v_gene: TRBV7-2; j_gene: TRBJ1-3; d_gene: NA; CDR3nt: TGTGCCAGCAGCTTAGGGGAGTACTCTGGAAACACCATATATTTT; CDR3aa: CASSLGEYSGNTIYF
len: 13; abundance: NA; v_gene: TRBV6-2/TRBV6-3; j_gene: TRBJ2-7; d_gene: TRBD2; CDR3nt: TGTGCCAGCAGTCGGGAGGGCCTCAACGAGCAGTACTTC; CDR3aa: CASSREGLNEQYF
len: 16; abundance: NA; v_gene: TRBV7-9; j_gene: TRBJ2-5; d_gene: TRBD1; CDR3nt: TGTGCCAGCAGTTACGGAGACAGGGGAACCCAAGAGACCCAGTACTTC; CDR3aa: CASSYGDRGTQETQYF
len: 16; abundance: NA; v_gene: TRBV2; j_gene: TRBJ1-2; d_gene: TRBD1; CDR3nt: TGTGCCAGCAGGGGGTCCGGACAGGGGATAAAGGATGGCTACACCTTC; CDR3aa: CASRGSGQGIKDGYTF
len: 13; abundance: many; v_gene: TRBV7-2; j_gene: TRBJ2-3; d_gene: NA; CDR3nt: TGTGCCAGCAGCTTGAATCAGGCGGATACGCAGTATTTT; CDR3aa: CASSLNQADTQYF
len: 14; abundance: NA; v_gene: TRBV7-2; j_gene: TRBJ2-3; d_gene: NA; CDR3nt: TGTGCCAGCAGCTTAGCTAGCGGTGGGGTTACGCTGTATTTT; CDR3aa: CASSLASGGVTLYF
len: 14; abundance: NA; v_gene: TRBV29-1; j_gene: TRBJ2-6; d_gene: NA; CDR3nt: TGCAGCGTTCCGAGGGGCGCTGGGGCCAACGTCCTGACTTTC; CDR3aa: CSVPRGAGANVLTF
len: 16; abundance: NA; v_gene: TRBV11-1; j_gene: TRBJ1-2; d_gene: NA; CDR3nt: TGTGCCAGCAGCTTGGACCCGGGAACGGCTAACTATGGCTACACCTTC; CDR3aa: CASSLDPGTANYGYTF
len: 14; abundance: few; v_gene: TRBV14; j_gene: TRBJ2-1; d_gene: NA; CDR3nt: TGTGCCAGCAGCCAAGAGTTTCGGGGGTCGGGGCAGTTCTTC; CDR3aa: CASSQEFRGSGQFF